Shown below are 15 T cell receptor beta chains from a single sample sequenced in a study of cytotoxic CD8 clonotypes in ibrutinib-treated CLL. Assay: immunoSEQ multiplex PCR; the TCRdb copy retains only in-frame clones and omits some. The sample gives around 53,000 clones, nearly 55% of which show up once; about 24% is in the top ten. The starting material was PBMCs, obtained at disease progression, from a patient treated with ibrutinib. The receptors were sampled from a human donor with chronic lymphocytic leukemia.

This chain connects TRBV19 to TRBJ2-1; the D call may be TRBD1 or TRBD2 (6 bases each). The ends were cut back, 7 bases at V and 4 bases at J, with 20 bases in the middle. This CDR3 has 16 residues. In germline, CDR1 is LNHDA, CDR2 SQIVND (reference sequence). The CDR3 spells CASTTTRWRGYNEQFF. The CDR3, as DNA: TGTGCCAGTACCACAACACGTTGGAGGGGGTACAATGAGCAGTTCTTC.

The CDR3: CASSPTLGQGSIYGYTF. DNA of the CDR3: TGTGCCAGCAGCCCAACCCTGGGACAGGGGAGCATCTATGGCTACACCTTC. This chain links TRBV7-3 with TRBJ1-2, with TRBD1 matching over 10 bases. Germline CDR1 and CDR2: SGHTA and FQGTGA. The CDR3 covers 17 residues. The junction had 13 bases not matched to a gene; V was cut back by 5 bases and J by 4 bases.

The chain couples TRBV6-5 to TRBJ1-1, with D possibly being TRBD1 (5 bases). This CDR3 has 16 amino acids. Trimming pared 2 bases from V and 5 bases from J, leaving 18 bases between. The germline V gene encodes CDR1 MNHEY and CDR2 SVGAGI. The CDR3 region is CASSYRHKGLRTEAFF. CDR3 sequence (DNA): TGTGCCAGCAGTTACCGTCATAAGGGGCTTCGGACTGAAGCTTTCTTT.

This clone came up a few times. This chain links TRBV7-2 with TRBJ2-7; D gene unclear. Trimming shortened V by 0 bases and J by 2 bases, and 8 bases separated the two germline ends. This CDR3 is built from 14 residues. Germline CDR1 is SGHTA and CDR2 is FQGNSA. CDR3 sequence: CASSLALAAYEQYF. CDR3 sequence (DNA): TGTGCCAGCAGCTTAGCACTGGCGGCCTACGAGCAGTACTTC.

V is TRBV10-3 and J is TRBJ1-5, with D maybe TRBD1 (6 bases). Germline values: CDR1 ENHRY, CDR2 SYGVKD. Trimming left V 10 bases short and J 7 bases short, with 20 bases between. The CDR3 loop spans 14 amino acids. CDR3 sequence (DNA): TGTGCCACGAACGAAAAACAGGGTCGGCAGCCCCAGCATTTT. Its protein product is CATNEKQGRQPQHF.

The chain joins TRBV4-2 to TRBJ1-2, with 9 nucleotides matching TRBD1. CDR3 length: 17 amino acids. CDR1 is LGHNA and CDR2 is YNFKEQ in the germline V gene. With V trimmed by 0 bases and J by 1 base, 6 bases remained unmatched. The CDR3 DNA reads as TGTGCCAGCAGCCAAGATGGGACAGGGATACTTAACTATGGCTACACCTTC. It encodes CASSQDGTGILNYGYTF.

This clone was observed a handful of times. The chain has TRBV2 and TRBJ1-6; D is ambiguous. The CDR3 covers 13 residues. Germline CDR1 SNHLY, CDR2 FYNNEI. The ends were cut back, 11 bases at V and 4 bases at J, with 12 bases in the middle. The CDR3 bases are TGTGCCGGTATGAGGGAGTATAATTCACCCCTCCACTTT. This codes for CAGMREYNSPLHF.

This clone was seen more than once but under ten times. The chain combines TRBV28 with TRBJ1-5, with TRBD1 matching over 9 bases. Looked up from germline, CDR1 is MDHEN and CDR2 is SYDVKM. The CDR3 is 15 amino acids. Trimming cost V 3 bases and J 2 bases; bases outside gene matches: 2. This CDR3 is CASSFTGGGNQPQHF. The CDR3 bases are TGTGCCAGCAGTTTCACAGGGGGCGGCAATCAGCCCCAGCATTTT.

The gene calls are TRBV18 and TRBJ1-6, with D unclear. This CDR3 contains 15 residues. Germline V CDR1 and CDR2: KGHSH, LQKENI. V was pared by 2 bases and J by 6 bases, with 11 bases between. Written as DNA, the CDR3 is TGTGCCAGCTCACCAGAGGTCGGAGGTAATTCACCCCTCCACTTT. It is translated as CASSPEVGGNSPLHF.

The table lists this clone with many counts. This sequence joins TRBV29-1 and TRBJ1-5; possibly TRBD1 for D (5 bases). V lost 6 bases to trimming and J lost 3 bases, with 18 bases between them. This CDR3 region has 15 residues. CDR1 SQVTM and CDR2 ANQGSEA come from the germline V gene. The CDR3 DNA sequence: TGCAGCGTAGCAGTGGGGGTGGGACTCAATCAGCCCCAGCATTTT. This sequence encodes CSVAVGVGLNQPQHF.

V gene TRBV10-2 combines with J gene TRBJ1-1; possibly TRBD1 for D (5 bases). Deletions cut 5 bases from V and 1 base from J, with 11 bases between. The V gene's germline CDR1 is WSHSY and CDR2 SAAADI. The CDR3 has 14 amino acids. The CDR3 protein is CASSLPGTNTEAFF. Written as DNA, the CDR3 is TGCGCCAGCAGTTTGCCAGGGACGAACACTGAAGCTTTCTTT.

This clone has a handful of counts. J is TRBJ1-4 and V is TRBV11-2, with TRBD1 identical over 8 bases. There are 15 residues in the CDR3. Trimming cost V 3 bases and J 4 bases; bases outside gene matches: 4. Germline assignment: CDR1 SGHAT and CDR2 FQNNGV. Here the CDR3 reads CASSFGTGDNEKLFF. CDR3 DNA sequence: TGTGCCAGCAGCTTTGGGACAGGCGATAATGAAAAACTGTTTTTT.

The chain carries TRBV7-2 and TRBJ2-7, with 9 nucleotides matching TRBD1. V dropped 5 bases and J dropped 6; count of bases not matched to a gene: 8. The germline CDR1 and CDR2 sequences are SGHTA and FQGNSA. The CDR3 sequence is 14 residues long. The CDR3 protein is CASSPGQGNTEQYF. As DNA, the CDR3 is TGTGCCAGCAGCCCGGGACAGGGAAACACCGAGCAGTACTTC.

The chain uses TRBV30 and TRBJ2-3; D remains unclear. The CDR3 loop spans 13 amino acids. Germline-derived CDR1 and CDR2 are GTSNPN and SVGIG (reference sequence). V lost 3 bases to trimming and J lost 1 base, with 8 bases between them. CDR3 region: CAWRGFGTDTQYF. For the CDR3, the DNA is TGTGCCTGGAGGGGGTTCGGCACAGATACGCAGTATTTT.

In its sample, this clone was seen many times. The CDR3 nucleotides are TGTGCCAGCAGCGACACAGGGTATTTCAATCAGCCCCAGCATTTT. This sequence encodes CASSDTGYFNQPQHF. The gene calls are TRBV7-9 and TRBJ1-5; a possible D gene is TRBD1 (6 bases). Between the trimmed V and J ends, which lost 5 bases and 3 bases, there was a span of 14 bases. Germline V CDR1 and CDR2: SEHNR, FQNEAQ (reference sequence). This CDR3 spans 15 amino acids. The full variable domain, completed using reference TRBV7-9 and TRBJ1-5, is DTGVSQNPRHKITKRGQNVTFRCDPISEHNRLYWYRQTLGQGPEFLTYFQNEAQLEKSRLLSDRFSAERPKGSFSTLEIQRTEQGDSAMYLCASSDTGYFNQPQHFGDGTRLSIL.